One T cell receptor (beta chain) is described in this entry. This sample was taken from a study of blood T cell repertoires in COVID-19. Clones were read by immunoSEQ multiplex PCR, and TCRdb kept only the in-frame ones, dropping some. Of approximately 220,000 clones listed, 84% are singletons. The V and J ends lost 11 bases and 9 bases respectively, with 17 bases between them. Germline values: CDR1 ENHRY, CDR2 SYGVKD. The CDR3 runs 13 residues. This chain links TRBV10-3 with TRBJ1-6, with a tentative D call TRBD1 (5 bases). The sequence came from a woman in her thirties or forties who had recovered from COVID-19. Sequenced: PBMCs or T cells enriched from blood (not recorded which). CDR3 in amino acids: CASGGPFPSPLHF. DNA for the CDR3: TGTGCCTCGGGGGGACCGTTCCCTTCACCCCTCCACTTT.